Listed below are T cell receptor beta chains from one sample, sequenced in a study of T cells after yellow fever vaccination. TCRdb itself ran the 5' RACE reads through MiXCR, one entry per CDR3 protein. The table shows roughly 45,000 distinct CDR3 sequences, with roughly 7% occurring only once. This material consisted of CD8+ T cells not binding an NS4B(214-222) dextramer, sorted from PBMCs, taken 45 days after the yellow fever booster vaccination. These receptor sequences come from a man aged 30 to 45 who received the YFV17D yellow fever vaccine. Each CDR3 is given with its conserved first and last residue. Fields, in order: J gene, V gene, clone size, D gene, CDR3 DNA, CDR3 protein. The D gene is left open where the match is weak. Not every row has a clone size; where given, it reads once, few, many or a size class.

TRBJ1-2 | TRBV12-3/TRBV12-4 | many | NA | TGTGCCAGCAGTTACCCAGGGCGATATGGCTACACCTTC | CASSYPGRYGYTF
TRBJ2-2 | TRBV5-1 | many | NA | TGCGCCAGCAGCAAGGATTCTTCCGGAGAGAACACCGGGGAGCTGTTTTTT | CASSKDSSGENTGELFF
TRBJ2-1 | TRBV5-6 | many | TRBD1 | TGTGCCAGCAGCTTTCACAGGGGGACCTACAATGAGCAGTTCTTC | CASSFHRGTYNEQFF
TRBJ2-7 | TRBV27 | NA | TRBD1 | TGTGCCACTATGGCGGGGGACAGGGCGTACGAGCAGTACTTC | CATMAGDRAYEQYF
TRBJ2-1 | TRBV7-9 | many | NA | TGTGCCAGCAGCTCGCCGGGGGTGTTCTACAATGAGCAGTTCTTC | CASSSPGVFYNEQFF
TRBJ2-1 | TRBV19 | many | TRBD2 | TGTGCCAGTAGTGTGACTAGCGGGAGGGAGTCCTACAATGAGCAGTTCTTC | CASSVTSGRESYNEQFF
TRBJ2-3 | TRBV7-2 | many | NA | TGTGCCAGCAGCTTCGGGGGAGCGCAGTCAGATACGCAGTATTTT | CASSFGGAQSDTQYF
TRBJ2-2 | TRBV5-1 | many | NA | TGCGCCAGCAGCTTGCCGGACGGGGAGCTGTTTTTT | CASSLPDGELFF
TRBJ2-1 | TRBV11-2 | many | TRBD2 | TGTGCCAGCAGCTTAACGCCGGGACTAGCCTCGGGGGTGCAGTTCTTC | CASSLTPGLASGVQFF
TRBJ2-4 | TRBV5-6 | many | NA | TGTGCCAGCAGCTTGGCGTCCGCAATAGACATTCAGTACTTC | CASSLASAIDIQYF
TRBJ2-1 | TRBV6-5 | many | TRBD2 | TGTGCCAGCAGTTACGGGACCGGGACTAGAAACAATGAGCAGTTCTTC | CASSYGTGTRNNEQFF
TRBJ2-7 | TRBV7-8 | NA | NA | TGTGCCAGCAGCTTTGAAACACCCGAGCAGTACTTC | CASSFETPEQYF
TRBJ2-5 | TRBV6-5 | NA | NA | TGTGCCAGCAGTTACTTGTTCGAGTCGAAGGGAAAAGAGACCCAGTACTTC | CASSYLFESKGKETQYF
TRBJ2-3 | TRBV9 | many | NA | TGTGCCAGCAGCGTAGGTAGCGGCACAGATACGCAGTATTTT | CASSVGSGTDTQYF
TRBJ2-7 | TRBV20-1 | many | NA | TGCAGTGCTAGTGCGGGAAGCGGCGGCGAGCAGTACTTC | CSASAGSGGEQYF
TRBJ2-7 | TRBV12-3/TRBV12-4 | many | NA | TGTGCCAGCACCGAGGGGGACCTCTCCTACGAGCAGTACTTC | CASTEGDLSYEQYF
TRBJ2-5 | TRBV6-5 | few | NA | TGTGCCAGCAGTTCCACGCCCGGGTGGCGGGGCGAGACCCAGTACTTC | CASSSTPGWRGETQYF
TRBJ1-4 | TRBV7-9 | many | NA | TGTGCCAGCAGCAGATCACGAGAACTGTTTTTT | CASSRSRELFF
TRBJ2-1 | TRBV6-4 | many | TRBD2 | TGTGCCAGCAGTGACTCGAAGGCGGGAGATGAGCAGTTCTTC | CASSDSKAGDEQFF
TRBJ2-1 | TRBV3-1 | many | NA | TGTGCCAGCAGCCAAGAATACGGTGAGCAGTTCTTC | CASSQEYGEQFF
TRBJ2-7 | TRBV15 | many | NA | TGTGCCACCAGCAGAGACGGAGAGGGGGACAACGAGCAGTACTTC | CATSRDGEGDNEQYF
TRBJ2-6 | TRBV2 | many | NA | TGTGCCACCACAACAGGGTTTGGGGCCAACGTCCTGACTTTC | CATTTGFGANVLTF
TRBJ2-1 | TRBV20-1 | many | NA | TGCAGTGCTAGAGATCGCCCCTACAATGAGCAGTTCTTC | CSARDRPYNEQFF
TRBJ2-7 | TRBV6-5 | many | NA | TGTGCCAGCGGGGGTACCGCCTACGAGCAGTACTTC | CASGGTAYEQYF
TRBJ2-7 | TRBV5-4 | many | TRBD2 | TGTGCCAGCAGCTCCGGGACTAGCGTCTACGAGCAGTACTTC | CASSSGTSVYEQYF
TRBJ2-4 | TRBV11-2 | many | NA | TGTGCCAGCAGCTTGGGTCGAGGGGACATTCAGTACTTC | CASSLGRGDIQYF
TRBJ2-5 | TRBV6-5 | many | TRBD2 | TGTGCCAGCAGTTCCAGCGGGAGGGCGGAGACCCAGTACTTC | CASSSSGRAETQYF
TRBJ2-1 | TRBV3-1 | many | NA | TGTGCCAGCAGCCCATTGCCAAGGAATGAGCAGTTCTTC | CASSPLPRNEQFF
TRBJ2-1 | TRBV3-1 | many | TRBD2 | TGTGCCAGCAGCCAAGACTTACTAGCGGGAGTCGAGCAGTTCTTC | CASSQDLLAGVEQFF
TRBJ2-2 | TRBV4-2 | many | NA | TGTGCCAGCAGCAGTGTAGGCGGGGAGCTGTTTTTT | CASSSVGGELFF
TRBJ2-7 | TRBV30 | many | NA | TGTGCCTGGAGGGACTACCACGAGCAGTACTTC | CAWRDYHEQYF
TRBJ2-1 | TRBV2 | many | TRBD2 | TGTGCCAGCAGTCCTAGGGGATATAGCGGGACTCACAATGAGCAGTTCTTC | CASSPRGYSGTHNEQFF
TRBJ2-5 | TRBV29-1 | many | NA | TGCAGCGTTTCCCCAAGGCCCGACAGAATACAAGAGACCCAGTACTTC | CSVSPRPDRIQETQYF
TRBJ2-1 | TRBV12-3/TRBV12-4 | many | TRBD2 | TGTGCCAGCAGTTTCGCGGGAGTCTACAATGAGCAGTTCTTC | CASSFAGVYNEQFF
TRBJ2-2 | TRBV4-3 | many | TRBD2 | TGCGCCAGCAGCCAACCCGGGACTAGTAGAGCCGGGGAGCTGTTTTTT | CASSQPGTSRAGELFF
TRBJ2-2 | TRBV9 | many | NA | TGTGCCAGCAGCCCCGGGAACACCGGGGAGCTGTTTTTT | CASSPGNTGELFF
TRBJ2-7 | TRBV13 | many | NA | TGTGCCAGCAGCTTATTAGGTTTCTACGAGCAGTACTTC | CASSLLGFYEQYF
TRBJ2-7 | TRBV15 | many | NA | TGTGCCACCAGCAGAGATAAGGGCGGCGGGCCTGTGGACGAGCAGTACTTC | CATSRDKGGGPVDEQYF
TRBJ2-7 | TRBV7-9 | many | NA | TGTGCCAGCAGCCCCCGGACAGCCGGGGTTGGGGAGCAGTACTTC | CASSPRTAGVGEQYF
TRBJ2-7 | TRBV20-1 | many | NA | TGCAGTGCCCCGGTGGTGGCCGCTTACGCCTACGAGCAGTACTTC | CSAPVVAAYAYEQYF
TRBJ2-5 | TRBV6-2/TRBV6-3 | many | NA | TGTGCCAGCAGGGACCTTAAAGGAGGGGAGACCCAGTACTTC | CASRDLKGGETQYF
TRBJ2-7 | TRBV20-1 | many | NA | TGCAGTGCTAGAGATCTAGGCCGCTCCTACGAGCAGTACTTC | CSARDLGRSYEQYF
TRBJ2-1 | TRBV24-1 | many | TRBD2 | TGTGCCACCAGTGAACTTACTAGCGGGAGAACTAGTGAGCAGTTCTTC | CATSELTSGRTSEQFF